A single sample is the source of the 25 T cell receptor beta chains below, sequenced in a study of blood T cell repertoires in COVID-19. Sequencing was performed with immunoSEQ multiplex PCR; in TCRdb, only in-frame clones are kept and a portion is missing. In the table there are some 320,000 clones, over 85% of which are singletons. Sequencing was carried out using peripheral blood. The receptors originated from a woman in her thirties with COVID-19, enrolled during active disease.

The chain uses TRBV13 and TRBJ2-1, with no clear D. The V end lost 4 bases, the J end lost 8 bases, and 9 bases lay between the germline ends. Per germline, CDR1 PRHDT and CDR2 FYEKMQ (reference sequence). The CDR3 loop spans 12 amino acids. DNA of the CDR3: TGTGCCAGCAGCTATCAAGCGCATGAGCAGTTCTTC. Its translation is CASSYQAHEQFF.

The chain links TRBV2 to TRBJ2-3; D remains unclear. The germline V gene has CDR1 SNHLY and CDR2 FYNNEI. The CDR3 extends over 12 amino acids. Trimming removed 6 bases at V and 5 bases at J, with 9 bases between. Here the CDR3 reads CASRERGDTQYF. CDR3 bases: TGTGCCAGCAGGGAGAGAGGAGATACGCAGTATTTT. The complete variable domain, with remaining parts taken from reference TRBV2 and TRBJ2-3, reads EPEVTQTPSHQVTQMGQEVILRCVPISNHLYFYWYRQILGQKVEFLVSFYNNEISEKSEIFDDQFSVERPDGSNFTLKIRSTKLEDSAMYFCASRERGDTQYFGPGTRLTVL.

The chain joins TRBV7-9 to TRBJ2-7; 8 bases agree with TRBD2. The CDR3 consists of 16 residues. From germline, CDR1 is SEHNR and CDR2 FQNEAQ (reference sequence). V shed 6 bases and J 2 bases; nucleotides not matched to a gene: 12. The CDR3 bases are TGTGCCAGCAGTTCAAGCGGGGGCCCGCCTACCTACGAGCAGTACTTC. This gives the protein CASSSSGGPPTYEQYF.

The chain is built from TRBV7-2 and TRBJ2-7, with a possible D match to TRBD2 (6 bases). V was pared by 2 bases and J by 0 bases, with 8 bases between. Germline CDR1 and CDR2: SGHTA and FQGNSA. This CDR3 contains 14 residues. CDR3 coding DNA: TGTGCCAGCAGCTTAATGCGGGGCTCCTACGAGCAGTACTTC. Encoded protein: CASSLMRGSYEQYF.

V is TRBV2 and J is TRBJ2-1, with D possibly being TRBD1 (5 bases). The V end was cut by 2 bases, the J end by 5 bases, with 10 bases between. Germline lookup yields CDR1 SNHLY and CDR2 FYNNEI. This CDR3 region has 14 residues. As DNA, the CDR3 is TGTGCCAGCAGTGAACAGGGCCTTAACAATGAGCAGTTCTTC. It translates to CASSEQGLNNEQFF.

The V call is TRBV19, the J call TRBJ2-2, with D perhaps matching TRBD2 (6 bases). The germline V and J ends were trimmed by 5 bases and 0 bases, with 7 bases remaining between them. Looked up from germline, CDR1 is LNHDA and CDR2 is SQIVND (reference sequence). The CDR3 is made up of 14 amino acids. CDR3 in amino acids: CASSGLSNTGELFF. Here the CDR3 DNA reads TGTGCCAGTAGTGGACTATCGAACACCGGGGAGCTGTTTTTT.

The rearrangement uses TRBV19 and TRBJ2-3; tentative D call: TRBD2 (6 bases). V gave up 4 bases and J gave up 10 bases, with 15 bases separating them. CDR1 and CDR2 from the germline V gene are LNHDA and SQIVND (reference sequence). The CDR3 totals 13 residues. CDR3 sequence: CASSTNGGSSQYF. CDR3 sequence (DNA): TGTGCCAGTAGTACCAACGGGGGATCTTCGCAGTATTTT.

V is TRBV13 and J is TRBJ1-1; maybe TRBD1 (6 bases). Looked up from germline, CDR1 is PRHDT and CDR2 is FYEKMQ (reference sequence). The CDR3 contains 13 residues. V was cut by 0 bases and J by 11 bases, with 13 bases left in between. This CDR3 reads CASSLGPGEGAFF. DNA for the CDR3: TGTGCCAGCAGCTTAGGTCCAGGGGAGGGTGCTTTCTTT.

The count of this clone is one. The CDR3 protein is CASSAGGTEAFF. The CDR3 DNA sequence: TGTGCCAGCAGCGCGGGCGGAACTGAAGCTTTCTTT. The chain employs TRBV11-2 and TRBJ1-1, with D unclear. The CDR3 extends over 12 amino acids. V was pared by 5 bases and J by 5 bases, with 9 bases between. Germline V lookup: CDR1 SGHAT, CDR2 FQNNGV.

This rearrangement joins TRBV9 to TRBJ1-1; D ambiguous. The CDR3 length is 13 residues. The germline V gene encodes CDR1 SGDLS and CDR2 YYNGEE. Trimming left V 3 bases short and J 1 base short, with 7 bases between. CDR3 in amino acids: CASSGLTNTEAFF. CDR3 DNA: TGTGCCAGCAGCGGGCTCACGAACACTGAAGCTTTCTTT.

The gene calls are TRBV4-2 and TRBJ1-2; D gene uncertain. CDR1 and CDR2 from the germline V gene are LGHNA and YNFKEQ. The CDR3 loop spans 15 amino acids. V lost 1 base and J lost 0, with 9 bases in between. The DNA for the CDR3 is TGTGCCAGCAGCCAAGTTGAACGAGCTAACTATGGCTACACCTTC. Its translation: CASSQVERANYGYTF.

This sequence joins TRBV27 and TRBJ1-4; D is unresolved. Germline loops: CDR1 MNHEY, CDR2 SMNVEV (reference sequence). CDR3 length: 14 amino acids. V was clipped by 3 bases and J by 5 bases, with 10 bases between them. The CDR3 sequence: CASSFHGRNEKLFF. The CDR3 region has the DNA TGTGCCAGCAGTTTTCACGGGAGAAATGAAAAACTGTTTTTT.

The rearrangement uses TRBV9 and TRBJ2-7; possibly TRBD2 for D (6 bases). Trimming removed 4 bases at V and 6 bases at J, with 17 bases between. CDR3 length equals 14 residues. CDR1 and CDR2 (germline): SGDLS, YYNGEE. CDR3 sequence: CASSWGRKEGEQYF. CDR3 in DNA: TGTGCCAGCAGCTGGGGGAGGAAGGAGGGCGAGCAGTACTTC.

V is TRBV19 and J is TRBJ1-5; tentatively, D is TRBD1 (5 bases). This CDR3 contains 14 residues. With 5 bases removed from V and 4 bases from J, the gap between germline ends came to 12 bases. Germline-derived CDR1 and CDR2 are LNHDA and SQIVND (reference sequence). The CDR3 reads CASSPTAGNQPQHF. The CDR3 DNA reads as TGTGCCAGTAGTCCGACAGCGGGAAATCAGCCCCAGCATTTT.

The rearrangement links TRBV19 to TRBJ1-1; TRBD1 matches 9 bases. CDR3 length: 12 residues. CDR1 and CDR2 from the germline V gene are LNHDA and SQIVND (reference sequence). V lost 8 bases to trimming and J lost 10 bases; unmatched junction nucleotides: 8. Written as DNA, the CDR3 is TGTGCCAGTGGATTGGACAGGGGATCAGCTTTCTTT. Translation gives CASGLDRGSAFF.

The rearrangement links TRBV12-3 or TRBV12-4 to TRBJ1-1; TRBD1 might be the D (5 bases). Trimming shortened V by 4 bases and J by 3 bases, and 9 bases separated the two germline ends. The CDR3 runs 13 residues. The CDR3 spells CASSSAGYTEAFF. The CDR3 coding sequence is TGTGCCAGCAGTTCCGCAGGGTACACTGAAGCTTTCTTT.

V gene TRBV2 combines with J gene TRBJ1-1; D gene ambiguous. CDR3 length equals 14 residues. Trimming removed 7 bases from V and 0 bases from J, with 12 bases in between. The V gene's germline CDR1 is SNHLY and CDR2 FYNNEI. CDR3 protein: CASTKQSLNTEAFF. CDR3 sequence (DNA): TGTGCCAGCACCAAACAGAGCTTGAACACTGAAGCTTTCTTT.

The rearrangement joins TRBV2 to TRBJ2-3; D gene ambiguous. Germline V gene lookup returns CDR1 SNHLY and CDR2 FYNNEI. Trimming pared 9 bases from V and 3 bases from J, leaving 16 bases between. This CDR3 is built from 14 residues. CDR3 nucleotides: TGTGCCAGTTCCTTTAGTGTGAGTACAGATACGCAGTATTTT. This translates into CASSFSVSTDTQYF.

CDR3 loop: CASSLNRVANEKLFF. The CDR3 DNA follows: TGCGCCAGCAGTTTGAACAGGGTCGCTAATGAAAAACTGTTTTTT. V gene TRBV5-1 combines with J gene TRBJ1-4; a weak D match, TRBD1 (6 bases). V shed 5 bases and J shed 3 bases, with 14 bases lying between them. Germline loops: CDR1 SGHRS, CDR2 YFSETQ. The CDR3 length is 15 residues.

Here the CDR3 DNA reads TGTGCCAGCAGCTTAGGACTAGCGGGGGGTCCGTCGGAGACCCAGTACTTC. This sequence encodes CASSLGLAGGPSETQYF. This chain links TRBV7-8 with TRBJ2-5, with 13 bases lining up with TRBD2. J lost 5 bases, V lost 1 base, and 7 bases had no gene match. CDR1 and CDR2 (germline): SGHVS, FQNEAQ. CDR3 length: 17 amino acids.

The V and J genes are TRBV28 and TRBJ1-4; D call uncertain. In germline, CDR1 is MDHEN, CDR2 SYDVKM. Between the trimmed V and J ends, which lost 3 bases and 5 bases, there was a span of 10 bases. This CDR3 has 14 amino acids. CDR3 sequence (DNA): TGTGCCAGCAGTTTCACCAGACTAAATGAAAAACTGTTTTTT. The encoded protein is CASSFTRLNEKLFF.

The chain joins TRBV5-6 to TRBJ1-2; D may be TRBD1 (5 bases). In germline, CDR1 is SGHDT, CDR2 YYEEEE. This CDR3 is built from 14 residues. V was shortened by 0 bases and J by 8 bases, with 14 bases between the two germline ends. The CDR3 region has the DNA TGTGCCAGCAGCTTGGGTGGGCAGGGCGGAGGCTACACCTTC. This translates into CASSLGGQGGGYTF.

This chain joins TRBV28 and TRBJ2-7, with 8 bases lining up with TRBD1. Trimming removed 5 bases from V and 3 bases from J; junction bases left unmatched: 6. Germline values: CDR1 MDHEN, CDR2 SYDVKM. This CDR3 comprises 14 residues. The CDR3 DNA sequence: TGTGCCAGCAGTGAGGACAGGGCAATCTACGAGCAGTACTTC. Its protein is CASSEDRAIYEQYF.

The CDR3 DNA reads as TGCGCCAGCAGCCAAGATCCGGGACTAGCGGGGTACTCTACGCAGTATTTT. Translation gives CASSQDPGLAGYSTQYF. The chain employs TRBV4-1 and TRBJ2-3, with TRBD2 identical over 13 bases. Germline assignment: CDR1 MGHRA and CDR2 YSYEKL. This CDR3 has 17 amino acids. J lost 8 bases, V lost 0 bases, and 8 bases had no gene match.

The chain links TRBV3-1 (or the pseudogene TRBV3-2) to TRBJ1-1, with TRBD1 matching over 10 bases. The CDR3 contains 17 residues. Trimming took 5 bases from V and 5 from J; bases not matched to a gene: 14. Germline V gives CDR1 LGHDT, CDR2 YNNKEL (reference sequence). CDR3 coding DNA: TGTGCCAGCAGCGCAAAACCCCGACAGGGGGCGTGGACTGAAGCTTTCTTT. Translating it yields CASSAKPRQGAWTEAFF.